This TCR beta chain was captured in a study of OX40 agonist ivuxolimab in advanced cancers. Study details: Mean age 60 years, range 23 to 79; approximately 83% male.

The V gene's germline CDR1 is SGHNT and CDR2 YYREEE (reference sequence). The CDR3 spans 16 residues. The V segment lost 1 base and the J segment 7 bases; nucleotides outside the gene matches: 7. The repertoire was sequenced with immunoSEQ multiplex PCR; TCRdb's copy has only in-frame clones and lacks some. The data show around 66,000 clones, roughly four fifths seen once. The chain has TRBV5-4 and TRBJ2-1, with TRBD2 matching 11 bases. Material: CD4+ or CD8+ T cells sorted from blood, obtained in a trial of the OX40 agonist ivuxolimab. The clonotype comes from an adult with an advanced solid tumor such as melanoma, head and neck, liver or kidney cancer. The CDR3 spells CASSLSPGLAVNEQFF. The CDR3 DNA reads as TGTGCCAGCAGCTTGTCTCCGGGACTAGCGGTAAATGAGCAGTTCTTC.